The source of this T cell receptor beta chain is a study of long-term antiretroviral therapy in people with HIV. Overall study findings and caveats: Clonotypes expanded prior to ART showed repertoire dominance at all sampled time points. Among HIV repertoires, CDR3 length ranges were narrower than those of controls. Investigators report no available data on ART adherence, viral resistance or therapy changes.

Sequencing relied on immunoSEQ assay v3.0, run at survey level. TCRdb's copy holds only in-frame clones and misses some; the assay was immunoSEQ multiplex PCR. The sample shows around 2,700 clones, 70% to 80% of them seen only once. Remarks on this clone: The antigen is undetermined.

This specimen consisted of unsorted PBMCs, obtained 0.4 years before starting antiretroviral therapy. This TCR was sampled from a woman in her thirties or forties with HIV.

The chain's CDR3 is CASSVVAHEQFF. The DNA of the CDR3 is TGTGCCAGCAGCGTAGTAGCGCATGAGCAGTTCTTC. This chain uses TRBV9 with TRBJ2-1; D may be TRBD2 (5 bases). The CDR3 length is 12 residues. With 0 bases removed from V and 8 bases from J, the gap between germline ends came to 6 bases. Germline V gene data show CDR1 as SGDLS and CDR2 as YYNGEE.